This TCR beta chain was found in a study of blood T cell repertoires in COVID-19. Study-wide context: COVID-19 samples, acute and convalescent, were from the United States, Italy and Spain. In each case, the material was cDNA or gDNA derived from T cells, B-cell-depleted T cells, or PBMCs.

Trimming cost V 4 bases and J 0 bases, with 11 bases left between them. This CDR3 has 16 amino acids. Germline loops: CDR1 SGDLS, CDR2 YYNGEE. The data were produced by immunoSEQ multiplex PCR, yet TCRdb's version contains in-frame clones alone and is incomplete. This table holds about 200,000 clones, about 90% found once. This clone was detected only once. The V gene is TRBV9, the J gene TRBJ1-6; no clear D gene. Material: peripheral blood. This receptor was taken from a man aged 18 to 30 with active or convalescent COVID-19. CDR3 bases: TGTGCCAGCAGCCCCCATGGCAGCTCCTATAATTCACCCCTCCACTTT. It encodes CASSPHGSSYNSPLHF.